The 27 T cell receptor beta chains reported below all come from one sample, sequenced in a study of beta chain features in type 1 diabetes. Study-level points and caveats: Type 1 diabetes patients had moderately but significantly shorter TCRB CDR3s in all four CD4+ subsets.

No antigen has been assigned to these receptors. As every portion of the isolated RNA was reverse transcribed, the sequencing read expressed TCRB transcripts. The method was immunoSEQ multiplex PCR; TCRdb's version includes in-frame clones alone and lacks a portion of them. The sample consists of a few hundred thousand clones, 16% of them appearing once. Sequences were obtained from naive CD4+ T cells from blood. These receptors were taken from a man aged 25-45 years with type 1 diabetes.

This clone showed up just a few times. This chain links TRBV4-3 with TRBJ2-3; D is perhaps TRBD2 (5 bases). This CDR3 spans 17 amino acids. CDR1 and CDR2 (germline): LGHNA, YSLEER. The V gene lost 4 bases and the J gene lost 5 bases, with 22 bases spanning the gap. CDR3 loop: CASSLGIRRSQGDTQYF. The CDR3 DNA follows: TGCGCCAGCAGCCTCGGGATTAGGAGGAGTCAAGGAGATACGCAGTATTTT.

V is TRBV7-2 and J is TRBJ2-7, with D perhaps TRBD1 (5 bases). Germline V lookup: CDR1 SGHTA, CDR2 FQGNSA. V lost 5 bases, J lost 4 bases, and 6 bases lay in between. This CDR3 is 11 amino acids long. This CDR3 is CASSNRYEQYF. DNA of the CDR3: TGTGCCAGCAGCAACAGGTACGAGCAGTACTTC.

This chain joins TRBV7-2 and TRBJ2-1; unclear D gene. With 5 bases removed from V and 1 base from J, the gap between germline ends came to 12 bases. The CDR3 loop spans 15 amino acids. CDR1 SGHTA and CDR2 FQGNSA come from the germline V gene. This chain's CDR3 is CASSLQWGSYNEQFF. The CDR3 nucleotides read TGTGCCAGCAGCCTTCAGTGGGGATCCTACAATGAGCAGTTCTTC.

The V call is TRBV5-8, the J call TRBJ2-2, with TRBD1 as a possible D gene (6 bases). CDR1 is SGHTS, CDR2 YDEGEE, per germline. Trimming shortened V by 2 bases and J by 0 bases, and 8 bases separated the two germline ends. The CDR3 has 15 amino acids. CDR3 sequence (DNA): TGTGCCAGCAGCTTCGACAGGACGAACACCGGGGAGCTGTTTTTT. It translates to CASSFDRTNTGELFF.

The gene calls are TRBV7-6 and TRBJ2-3, with D possibly TRBD2 on 5 matching bases. Germline CDR1 reads SGHVS; CDR2 reads FNYEAQ. With 2 bases removed from V and 2 bases from J, the gap between germline ends came to 11 bases. The CDR3 spans 15 residues. DNA of the CDR3: TGTGCCAGCAGCTTATCCAGCGGAGACACAGATACGCAGTATTTT. This gives the protein CASSLSSGDTDTQYF.

CDR3 sequence: CASSSGVSSYNEQFF. The CDR3 DNA is TGCGCCAGCAGCTCAGGGGTTTCCTCCTACAATGAGCAGTTCTTC. The chain couples TRBV5-1 to TRBJ2-1, with a weak D call TRBD1 (6 bases). The CDR3 contains 15 residues. The germline V gene encodes CDR1 SGHRS and CDR2 YFSETQ. The germline V and J ends were trimmed by 3 bases and 0 bases, with 10 bases remaining between them.

This clone was counted between two and nine times. The chain links TRBV15 to TRBJ2-1; weak D call: TRBD2 (6 bases). The CDR3 is 9 residues long. Trimming took 7 bases from V and 12 from J, leaving 7 bases between them. Germline CDR1 is LNHNV and CDR2 is YYDKDF (reference sequence). CDR3 nucleotides: TGTGCCACCATGGGGGGGCAGTTCTTC. This sequence encodes CATMGGQFF.

This chain joins TRBV5-1 and TRBJ2-3; unclear D gene. Trimming pared 0 bases from V and 5 bases from J, leaving 7 bases between. The CDR3 has 13 residues. Germline V gives CDR1 SGHRS, CDR2 YFSETQ. CDR3 loop: CASSLGTLDTQYF. The CDR3 DNA follows: TGCGCCAGCAGCTTGGGGACGTTAGATACGCAGTATTTT.

The chain uses TRBV6-6 and TRBJ2-1; TRBD2 is a possible D gene (5 bases). Trimming removed 2 bases from V and 0 bases from J, with 8 bases in between. This CDR3 region has 15 residues. The germline gives CDR1 MNHNY, CDR2 SVGAGI (reference sequence). The CDR3 loop reads CASSYRGSSYNEQFF. The CDR3 DNA is TGTGCCAGCAGTTACCGTGGGAGCTCCTACAATGAGCAGTTCTTC.

The V gene is TRBV28, the J gene TRBJ2-1, with D possibly TRBD1 on 5 matching bases. Germline values: CDR1 MDHEN, CDR2 SYDVKM. Trimming pared 8 bases from V and 7 bases from J, leaving 12 bases between. The CDR3 runs 12 residues. The CDR3 coding sequence is TGTGCCAGCGGCCTGGGGCTGAATGAGCAGTTCTTC. This codes for CASGLGLNEQFF.

This chain joins TRBV29-1 and TRBJ2-7; D gene unclear. With 5 bases removed from V and 2 bases from J, the gap between germline ends came to 13 bases. Germline CDR1 reads SQVTM; CDR2 reads ANQGSEA. The CDR3 runs to 13 residues. Written as DNA, the CDR3 is TGCAGCGTTAAAGGACGAGCCACCTACGAGCAGTACTTC. Protein: CSVKGRATYEQYF.

This clone was found a few times. The chain links TRBV7-8 to TRBJ1-1; 8 nucleotides align to TRBD1. Looked up from germline, CDR1 is SGHVS and CDR2 is FQNEAQ. The CDR3 length is 15 residues. V dropped 5 bases and J dropped 0; count of bases not matched to a gene: 5. The CDR3 sequence: CASSHTTGVNTEAFF. CDR3 nucleotides: TGTGCCAGCAGCCACACGACAGGGGTGAACACTGAAGCTTTCTTT.

This clone was observed a few times. This sequence joins TRBV27 and TRBJ2-3, with unresolved D. The V end lost 2 bases, the J end lost 1 base, and 7 bases lay between the germline ends. The CDR3 covers 14 residues. The V gene's germline CDR1 is MNHEY and CDR2 SMNVEV (reference sequence). The CDR3 coding sequence is TGTGCCAGCAGTTTACGACCGGGCACAGATACGCAGTATTTT. This gives the protein CASSLRPGTDTQYF.

This clone was seen more than once but under ten times. The chain couples TRBV4-1 to TRBJ2-5; D could derive from TRBD1 or TRBD2 (5 bases each). V was trimmed by 4 bases and J by 4 bases, leaving 13 bases between them. CDR1 and CDR2 (germline): MGHRA, YSYEKL. The CDR3 has 14 amino acids. The CDR3 protein is CASSPPGARETQYF. CDR3 in DNA: TGCGCCAGCAGCCCCCCCGGGGCCAGAGAGACCCAGTACTTC.

This clone showed up just a few times. The CDR3 DNA reads as TGTGCCAGCAGCCCGGGTCTCCACATGTTTAAAGATACGCAGTATTTT. The encoded protein is CASSPGLHMFKDTQYF. The genes are TRBV27 and TRBJ2-3; D ambiguous. CDR3 size: 16 residues. Trimming stripped 6 bases from V and 5 bases from J, with 21 bases between. CDR1 and CDR2 (germline): MNHEY, SMNVEV (reference sequence).

The gene calls are TRBV5-1 and TRBJ2-5; D unclear. From germline, CDR1 is SGHRS and CDR2 YFSETQ. V lost 3 bases and J 2 bases, leaving 8 bases between the germline ends. The CDR3 is made up of 13 amino acids. The CDR3 DNA follows: TGCGCCAGCAGCTCGCGAGTGCAAGAGACCCAGTACTTC. This sequence encodes CASSSRVQETQYF.

The rearrangement joins TRBV27 to TRBJ2-5, with 10 bases identical to TRBD2. Germline V gene data show CDR1 as MNHEY and CDR2 as SMNVEV (reference sequence). The CDR3 loop spans 16 amino acids. Trimming at V came to 5 bases and at J to 1 base, leaving 7 bases not matched to a gene. The CDR3 is CASSRRLAGGQETQYF. For the CDR3, the DNA is TGTGCCAGCAGTCGACGGTTAGCGGGAGGCCAAGAGACCCAGTACTTC.

The V and J genes are TRBV7-9 and TRBJ2-1; TRBD2 might be the D (6 bases). In germline, CDR1 is SEHNR, CDR2 FQNEAQ (reference sequence). V was clipped by 4 bases and J by 4 bases, with 17 bases between them. The CDR3 loop spans 16 amino acids. CDR3 protein: CASSSRGGTRYNEQFF. The CDR3 DNA reads as TGTGCCAGCAGCTCGAGAGGAGGGACGCGATACAATGAGCAGTTCTTC. The full variable domain, in which reference TRBV7-9 and TRBJ2-1 provide the parts outside the CDR3, is DTGVSQNPRHKITKRGQNVTFRCDPISEHNRLYWYRQTLGQGPEFLTYFQNEAQLEKSRLLSDRFSAERPKGSFSTLEIQRTEQGDSAMYLCASSSRGGTRYNEQFFGPGTRLTVL.

The chain uses TRBV7-9 and TRBJ2-7; a possible D gene is TRBD1 (6 bases). The V gene's germline CDR1 is SEHNR and CDR2 FQNEAQ (reference sequence). The CDR3 is 15 amino acids. Trimming removed 7 bases from V and 7 bases from J, with 23 bases in between. The CDR3 sequence: CASIGAQGSLKEQYF. In nucleotides, the CDR3 is TGTGCCAGCATCGGCGCACAGGGATCACTAAAGGAGCAGTACTTC.

This clone has just a few counts. The V and J genes are TRBV29-1 and TRBJ2-7; 9 bases fit TRBD1. The CDR3 extends over 14 amino acids. Per germline, CDR1 SQVTM and CDR2 ANQGSEA. V was clipped by 6 bases and J by 3 bases; unmatched bases: 9. The CDR3 reads CSVTPGTGHYEQYF. CDR3 in DNA: TGCAGCGTAACCCCCGGGACAGGGCACTACGAGCAGTACTTC.

This clone has only a few counts. The chain is built from TRBV4-1 and TRBJ1-2; 7 positions agree with TRBD1. V lost 3 bases, J lost 4 bases, and 11 bases stayed unmatched. Germline CDR1 reads MGHRA; CDR2 reads YSYEKL. The CDR3 has 16 amino acids. CDR3 sequence: CASSHLTGLTFYGYTF. The CDR3, as DNA: TGCGCCAGCAGCCACCTGACAGGGTTAACTTTCTATGGCTACACCTTC.

This chain uses TRBV18 with TRBJ2-7; D not resolved. Germline CDR1 reads KGHSH; CDR2 reads LQKENI. CDR3 length equals 13 residues. With 4 bases removed from V and 2 bases from J, the gap between germline ends came to 9 bases. In nucleotides, the CDR3 is TGTGCCAGCTCACTGAGCGACCCCTACGAGCAGTACTTC. Translation gives CASSLSDPYEQYF.

Only a few counts were recorded for this clone. This chain links TRBV15 with TRBJ2-7; tentative D call: TRBD1 (6 bases). This CDR3 has 15 amino acids. V was clipped by 0 bases and J by 6 bases, with 15 bases between them. CDR1 is LNHNV, CDR2 YYDKDF, per germline (reference sequence). This CDR3 is CATSRDRTVLSEQYF. CDR3 in DNA: TGTGCCACCAGCAGAGATCGGACAGTACTGAGCGAGCAGTACTTC.

This clone came up a few times. The chain is built from TRBV7-2 and TRBJ2-1, with 12 bases lining up with TRBD2. The germline V gene has CDR1 SGHTA and CDR2 FQGNSA. The V gene end was trimmed by 5 bases and the J gene end by 4 bases; junction bases not matched to a gene: 15. There are 19 residues in the CDR3. CDR3: CASSPRLAGEFTIYNEQFF. The DNA of the CDR3 is TGTGCCAGCAGCCCGCGACTAGCGGGAGAATTTACCATTTACAATGAGCAGTTCTTC.

This chain links TRBV9 with TRBJ2-1; TRBD2 matches 11 bases. Germline CDR1 and CDR2: SGDLS and YYNGEE. With V trimmed by 0 bases and J by 4 bases, 6 bases remained unmatched. CDR3 length: 17 amino acids. Here the CDR3 reads CASSVGGLAAKYNEQFF. DNA of the CDR3: TGTGCCAGCAGCGTAGGGGGACTAGCGGCTAAATACAATGAGCAGTTCTTC.

V and J are TRBV19 and TRBJ2-6; D unclear. Trimming took off 4 bases at V and 1 base at J, with 2 bases between the two ends. This CDR3 comprises 13 residues. Germline V gene lookup returns CDR1 LNHDA and CDR2 SQIVND (reference sequence). The CDR3 reads CASSRSGANVLTF. DNA for the CDR3: TGTGCCAGTAGTAGGTCTGGGGCCAACGTCCTGACTTTC.

The genes are TRBV13 and TRBJ2-1; D remains ambiguous. V was trimmed by 5 bases and J by 2 bases, leaving 10 bases between them. The V gene's germline CDR1 is PRHDT and CDR2 FYEKMQ (reference sequence). This CDR3 has 14 amino acids. CDR3 nucleotide sequence: TGTGCCAGCAGCCCGTCGAGGCCCTACAATGAGCAGTTCTTC. It is translated as CASSPSRPYNEQFF.